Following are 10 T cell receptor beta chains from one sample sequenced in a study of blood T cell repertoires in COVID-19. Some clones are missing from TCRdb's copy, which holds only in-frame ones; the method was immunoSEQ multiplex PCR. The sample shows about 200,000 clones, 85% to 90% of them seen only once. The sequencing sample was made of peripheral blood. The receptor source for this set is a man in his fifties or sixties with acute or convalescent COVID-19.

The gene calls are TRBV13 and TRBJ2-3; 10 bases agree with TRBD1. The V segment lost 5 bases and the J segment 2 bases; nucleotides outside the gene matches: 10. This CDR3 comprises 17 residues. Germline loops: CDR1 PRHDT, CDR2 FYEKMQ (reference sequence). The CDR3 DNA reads TGTGCCAGCAGCACCCGACAGGGGGCGGTGGACACAGATACGCAGTATTTT. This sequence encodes CASSTRQGAVDTDTQYF.

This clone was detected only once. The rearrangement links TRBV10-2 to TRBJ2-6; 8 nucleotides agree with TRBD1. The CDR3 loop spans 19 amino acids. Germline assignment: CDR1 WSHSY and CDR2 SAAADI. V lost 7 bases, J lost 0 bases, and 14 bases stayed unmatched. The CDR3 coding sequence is TGCGCCAGCATCCAATTACCGGGACAGGACCACTCTGGGGCCAACGTCCTGACTTTC. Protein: CASIQLPGQDHSGANVLTF.

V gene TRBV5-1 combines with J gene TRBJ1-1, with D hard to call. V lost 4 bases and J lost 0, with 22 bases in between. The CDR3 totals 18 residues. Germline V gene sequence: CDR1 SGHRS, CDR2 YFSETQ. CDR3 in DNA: TGCGCCAGCAGCCCTCGGGGAGGTCAGAGCGTAGTGAACACTGAAGCTTTCTTT. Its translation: CASSPRGGQSVVNTEAFF.

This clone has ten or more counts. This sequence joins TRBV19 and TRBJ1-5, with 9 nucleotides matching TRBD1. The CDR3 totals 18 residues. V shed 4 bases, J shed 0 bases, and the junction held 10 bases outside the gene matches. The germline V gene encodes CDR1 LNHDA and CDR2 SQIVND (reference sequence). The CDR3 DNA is TGTGCCAGTAGTACAACCGGGACAGGGAGGTATAGCAATCAGCCCCAGCATTTT. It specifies CASSTTGTGRYSNQPQHF.

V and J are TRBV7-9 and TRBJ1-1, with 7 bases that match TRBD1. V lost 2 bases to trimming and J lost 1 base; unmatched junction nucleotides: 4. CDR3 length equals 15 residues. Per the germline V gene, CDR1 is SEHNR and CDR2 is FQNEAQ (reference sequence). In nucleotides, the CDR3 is TGTGCCAGCAGCTTATTTGGGACAGCGAACACTGAAGCTTTCTTT. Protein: CASSLFGTANTEAFF.

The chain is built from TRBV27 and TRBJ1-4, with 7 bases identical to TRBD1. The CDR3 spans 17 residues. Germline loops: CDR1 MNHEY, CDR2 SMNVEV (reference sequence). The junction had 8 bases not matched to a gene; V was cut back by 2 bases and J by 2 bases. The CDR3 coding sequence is TGTGCCAGCAGTTTAAGGGGGCAGGGGAGGACTAATGAAAAACTGTTTTTT. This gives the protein CASSLRGQGRTNEKLFF.

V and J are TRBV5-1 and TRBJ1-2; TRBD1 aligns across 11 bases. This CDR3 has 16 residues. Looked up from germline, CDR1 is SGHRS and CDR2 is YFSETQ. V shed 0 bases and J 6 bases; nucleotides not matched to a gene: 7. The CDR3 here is CASSLDWGQGGNGYTF. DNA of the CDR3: TGCGCCAGCAGCTTGGATTGGGGACAGGGGGGAAATGGCTACACCTTC.

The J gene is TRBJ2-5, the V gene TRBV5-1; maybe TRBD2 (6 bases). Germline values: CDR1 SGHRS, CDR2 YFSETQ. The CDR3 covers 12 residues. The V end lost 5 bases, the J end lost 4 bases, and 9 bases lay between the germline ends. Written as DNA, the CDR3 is TGCGCCAGCAGTAATAGCGGAGAGACCCAGTACTTC. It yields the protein CASSNSGETQYF.

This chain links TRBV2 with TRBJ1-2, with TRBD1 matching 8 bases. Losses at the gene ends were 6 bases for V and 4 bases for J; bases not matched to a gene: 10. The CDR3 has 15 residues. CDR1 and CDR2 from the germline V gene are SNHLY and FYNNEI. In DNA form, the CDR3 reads TGTGCCAGCAGGACCGACAGGGGCTTACCCTATGGCTACACCTTC. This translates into CASRTDRGLPYGYTF. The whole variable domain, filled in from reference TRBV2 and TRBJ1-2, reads EPEVTQTPSHQVTQMGQEVILRCVPISNHLYFYWYRQILGQKVEFLVSFYNNEISEKSEIFDDQFSVERPDGSNFTLKIRSTKLEDSAMYFCASRTDRGLPYGYTFGSGTRLTVV.

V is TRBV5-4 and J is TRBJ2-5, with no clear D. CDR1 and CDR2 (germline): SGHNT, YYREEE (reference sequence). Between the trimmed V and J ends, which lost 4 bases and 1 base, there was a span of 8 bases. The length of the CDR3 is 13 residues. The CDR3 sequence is CASSPPGQETQYF. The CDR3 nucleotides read TGTGCCAGCAGCCCGCCGGGCCAAGAGACCCAGTACTTC.